This T cell receptor beta chain was identified in a study of OX40 agonist ivuxolimab in advanced cancers. Losses at the gene ends were 7 bases for V and 5 bases for J; bases not matched to a gene: 12. The CDR3 consists of 15 residues. Germline CDR1 is MDHEN and CDR2 is SYDVKM. Repertoires were generated with immunoSEQ multiplex PCR, while TCRdb's copy carries only in-frame clones and drops some. The profile shows 80,000 to 100,000 clones, roughly 94% of them singletons. The source of this sequence is an adult with an advanced solid tumor such as melanoma, head and neck, liver or kidney cancer. The material sequenced was CD4+ or CD8+ T cells sorted from blood, taken in a trial of the OX40 agonist ivuxolimab. The J gene is TRBJ1-2, the V gene TRBV28; TRBD1 aligns across 8 bases. CDR3 sequence: CASNDLDRDLYGYTF. CDR3 DNA sequence: TGTGCCAGCAACGACCTGGACAGGGACCTGTATGGCTACACCTTC.